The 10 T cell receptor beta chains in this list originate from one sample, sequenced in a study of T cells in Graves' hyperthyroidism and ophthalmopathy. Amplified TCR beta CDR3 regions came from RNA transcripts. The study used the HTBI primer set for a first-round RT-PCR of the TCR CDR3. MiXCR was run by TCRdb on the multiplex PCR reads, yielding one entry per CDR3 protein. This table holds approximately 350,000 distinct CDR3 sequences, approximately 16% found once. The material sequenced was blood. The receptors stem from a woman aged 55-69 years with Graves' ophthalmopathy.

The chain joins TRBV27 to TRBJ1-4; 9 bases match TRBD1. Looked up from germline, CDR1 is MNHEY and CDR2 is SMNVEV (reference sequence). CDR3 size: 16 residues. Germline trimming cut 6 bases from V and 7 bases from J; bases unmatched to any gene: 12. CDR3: CASRRDRAASSEKLFF. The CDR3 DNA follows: TGTGCCAGCAGACGGGACAGGGCCGCCTCTAGTGAAAAACTGTTTTTT.

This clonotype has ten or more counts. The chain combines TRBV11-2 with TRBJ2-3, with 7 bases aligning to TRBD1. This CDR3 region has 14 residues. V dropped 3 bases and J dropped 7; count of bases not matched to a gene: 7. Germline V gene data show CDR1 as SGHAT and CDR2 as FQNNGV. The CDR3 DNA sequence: TGTGCCAGCAGCTTGTTCGACAGGGATAATACGCAGTATTTT. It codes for CASSLFDRDNTQYF.

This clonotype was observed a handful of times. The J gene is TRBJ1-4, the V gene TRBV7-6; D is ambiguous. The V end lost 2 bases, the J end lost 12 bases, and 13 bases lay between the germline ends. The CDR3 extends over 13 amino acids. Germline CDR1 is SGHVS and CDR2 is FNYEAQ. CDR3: CASSLMEGRELFF. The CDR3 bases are TGTGCCAGCAGCTTAATGGAGGGTAGGGAACTGTTTTTT.

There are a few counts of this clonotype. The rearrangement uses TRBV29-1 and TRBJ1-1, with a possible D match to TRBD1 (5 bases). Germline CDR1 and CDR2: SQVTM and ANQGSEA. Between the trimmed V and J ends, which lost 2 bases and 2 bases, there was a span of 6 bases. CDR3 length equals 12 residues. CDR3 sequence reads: CSVEWGNTEAFF. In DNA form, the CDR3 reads TGCAGCGTTGAATGGGGCAACACTGAAGCTTTCTTT.

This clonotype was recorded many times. CDR3 DNA: TGCAGTGCTAGAGATAAACAAAACACTGAAGCTTTCTTT. It encodes CSARDKQNTEAFF. The V and J genes are TRBV20-1 and TRBJ1-1; no reliable D call. V lost 0 bases and J lost 2, with 7 bases in between. The CDR3 contains 13 residues. CDR1 and CDR2 from the germline V gene are DFQATT and SNEGSKA (reference sequence).

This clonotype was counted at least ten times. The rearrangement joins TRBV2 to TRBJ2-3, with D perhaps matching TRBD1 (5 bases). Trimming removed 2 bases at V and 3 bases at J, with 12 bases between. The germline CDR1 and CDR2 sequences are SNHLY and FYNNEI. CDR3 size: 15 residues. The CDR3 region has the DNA TGTGCCAGCAGTGAACAGGGTTCTGGGACAGATACGCAGTATTTT. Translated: CASSEQGSGTDTQYF.

The CDR3 protein is CASSPRQGRTEAFF. CDR3 nucleotides: TGTGCCAGCAGTCCGCGACAGGGGAGAACTGAAGCTTTCTTT. The chain employs TRBV27 and TRBJ1-1; TRBD1 matches 8 bases. CDR1 and CDR2 (germline): MNHEY, SMNVEV (reference sequence). With 5 bases clipped from V and 5 bases from J, the junction kept 7 bases outside the gene matches. This CDR3 contains 14 residues.

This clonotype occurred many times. CDR3 DNA: TGTGCCAGCAGCTTATTCGGGACAGGGGTTTCAGATACGCAGTATTTT. It translates to CASSLFGTGVSDTQYF. The chain carries TRBV7-2 and TRBJ2-3, with 10 bases that match TRBD1. This CDR3 contains 16 residues. The J segment lost 4 bases and the V segment lost 2 bases, leaving 6 bases of the junction unmatched. CDR1 is SGHTA and CDR2 is FQGNSA in the germline V gene. Using reference TRBV7-2 and TRBJ2-3 for the parts outside the CDR3, the full variable domain is GAGVSQSPSNKVTEKGKDVELRCDPISGHTALYWYRQSLGQGLEFLIYFQGNSAPDKSGLPSDRFSAERTGGSVSTLTIQRTQQEDSAVYLCASSLFGTGVSDTQYFGPGTRLTVL.

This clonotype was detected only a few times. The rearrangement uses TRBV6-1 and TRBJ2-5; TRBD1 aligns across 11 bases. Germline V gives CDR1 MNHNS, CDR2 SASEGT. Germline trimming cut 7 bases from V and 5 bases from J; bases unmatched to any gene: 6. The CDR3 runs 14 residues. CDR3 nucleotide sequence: TGTGCCAGCAATGAGGACAGGGGGCGTGAGACCCAGTACTTC. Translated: CASNEDRGRETQYF.

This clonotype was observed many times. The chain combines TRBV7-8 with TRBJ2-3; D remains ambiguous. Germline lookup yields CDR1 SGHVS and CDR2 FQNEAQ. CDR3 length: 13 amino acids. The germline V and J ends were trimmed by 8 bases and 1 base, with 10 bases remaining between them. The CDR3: CASALGRTDTQYF. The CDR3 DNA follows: TGTGCCAGCGCCCTCGGACGCACAGATACGCAGTATTTT.